The entry below describes one T cell receptor (beta chain). What it binds is unknown. This entry belongs to a study of T cells after posttransplantation cyclophosphamide. Findings of the study overall: Skin or GI-infiltrating T cells shared few TRB sequences with blood. Later blood repertoires were often dominated by clones from the donor CD8+ memory compartment.

Trimming took 4 bases from V and 1 from J, leaving 10 bases between them. Germline values: CDR1 LNHDA, CDR2 SQIVND (reference sequence). The CDR3 covers 14 residues. Libraries were prepared by immunoSEQ multiplex PCR; TCRdb keeps only in-frame clonotypes and omits some of them. The sample has 20,000 to 25,000 clones, approximately 70% seen once. The chain is built from TRBV19 and TRBJ1-2; no clear D. Material for sequencing was memory CD4+ T cells sorted from PBMCs. This clonotype originated in a woman between 55 and 75 years old in good health, CMV-negative, and a related stem cell transplant donor. The CDR3 sequence is CASSRPGFNYGYTF. The CDR3 bases are TGTGCCAGTAGTAGGCCAGGATTTAACTATGGCTACACCTTC.